These T cell receptor beta chains were read from a single sample in a study of blood T cells in healthy people across ages. TCRdb ran MiXCR on the 5' RACE reads and lists one entry per CDR3 protein. Altogether over a million distinct CDR3 sequences are present, more than 35% being singletons, with the ten largest covering approximately 19%. What was sequenced was blood. The source is a woman aged 55-70 years in good health. CDR3s include the opening cysteine and the closing phenylalanine or tryptophan. Each record gives: CDR3 DNA, CDR3 protein, D gene, J gene, clone size, V gene. A D gene is named only where the DNA matches it firmly. Clone size is given for some rows only: seen once, a few or many times, or a class if the clone is expanded.

DNA: TGTGCCAGTAGTTCAGCGGGACAGGGGGGCGATGAGCAGTTCTTC
CDR3: CASSSAGQGGDEQFF
D: TRBD1
J: TRBJ2-1
size: NA
V: TRBV28

DNA: TGTGCCAGCAGTGGTCTTGGACTAGCGGGAGCTGAGCAGTTCTTC
CDR3: CASSGLGLAGAEQFF
D: TRBD2
J: TRBJ2-1
size: NA
V: TRBV6-4

DNA: TGTGCCAGCAGCTTAGCGACGGCATCCACTGAAGCTTTCTTT
CDR3: CASSLATASTEAFF
D: NA
J: TRBJ1-1
size: NA
V: TRBV7-9

DNA: TGCAGCGCTGGTCGAAGGGGATCAGATACGCAGTATTTT
CDR3: CSAGRRGSDTQYF
D: NA
J: TRBJ2-3
size: NA
V: TRBV29-1

DNA: TGTGCCAGCAGTTTATGGCGGGCCCCCTCCTACGAGCAGTACTTC
CDR3: CASSLWRAPSYEQYF
D: NA
J: TRBJ2-7
size: NA
V: TRBV27

DNA: TGTGCCAGCAGTGAACCCCGAAGCGGGCTAGCGATCAATGAGCAGTTCTTC
CDR3: CASSEPRSGLAINEQFF
D: NA
J: TRBJ2-1
size: NA
V: TRBV25-1

DNA: TGCAGTGCTGGGGCGGAACTAGCCAAAAACATTCAGTACTTC
CDR3: CSAGAELAKNIQYF
D: NA
J: TRBJ2-4
size: few
V: TRBV20-1

DNA: TGTGCCAGCAGCCTCGACCACTCCTACAATGAGCAGTTCTTC
CDR3: CASSLDHSYNEQFF
D: NA
J: TRBJ2-1
size: many
V: TRBV7-2

DNA: TGTGCCAGCAGCGCCCCGCGGGGGGGCTCCCACAATGAGCAGTTCTTC
CDR3: CASSAPRGGSHNEQFF
D: TRBD2
J: TRBJ2-1
size: NA
V: TRBV9

DNA: TGCAGTGCTAGAGACCCTCGTCGTAACGAGCAGTACTTC
CDR3: CSARDPRRNEQYF
D: NA
J: TRBJ2-7
size: NA
V: TRBV20-1

DNA: TGTGCCAGCAGTGAGAGGGGGCGGGGTGAAAAACTGTTTTTT
CDR3: CASSERGRGEKLFF
D: TRBD1
J: TRBJ1-4
size: NA
V: TRBV27

DNA: TGCGCCAGCAGCCCTGGGACTAGCGGGAGTTTGAATGAGCAGTTCTTC
CDR3: CASSPGTSGSLNEQFF
D: TRBD2
J: TRBJ2-1
size: NA
V: TRBV5-1

DNA: TGTGCCAGCAGCAGGGGGACCACAAATACGCAGTATTTT
CDR3: CASSRGTTNTQYF
D: TRBD1
J: TRBJ2-3
size: once
V: TRBV12-3/TRBV12-4

DNA: TGCGCCAGCAGCTTCCGAGCAGCGGGAGGGAGCTACGAGCAGTACTTC
CDR3: CASSFRAAGGSYEQYF
D: TRBD2
J: TRBJ2-7
size: few
V: TRBV5-1

DNA: TGCGCCAGCAGCACCGGGACAGGCGCCTCTGGGGCCAACGTCCTGACTTTC
CDR3: CASSTGTGASGANVLTF
D: TRBD1
J: TRBJ2-6
size: few
V: TRBV5-1

DNA: TGTGCCAGCAGCTTCAATCTAGCGGAAAACTACAATGAGCAGTTCTTC
CDR3: CASSFNLAENYNEQFF
D: TRBD2
J: TRBJ2-1
size: NA
V: TRBV11-2

DNA: TGTGCTATACAACAGGGGAACGGGGAGCTGTTTTTT
CDR3: CAIQQGNGELFF
D: TRBD1
J: TRBJ2-2
size: NA
V: TRBV7-9

DNA: TGTGCCACCAGCCGCACAAGTCAGCGATACAATGAGCAGTTCTTC
CDR3: CATSRTSQRYNEQFF
D: NA
J: TRBJ2-1
size: NA
V: TRBV24-1

DNA: TGTGCCAGCAGCCTATCGATTCGTGACAGCAGTGAAAAACTGTTTTTT
CDR3: CASSLSIRDSSEKLFF
D: NA
J: TRBJ1-4
size: many
V: TRBV7-2

DNA: TGTGCCAGCAGGCCCCCGGGACCGACCTACGAGCAGTACTTC
CDR3: CASRPPGPTYEQYF
D: NA
J: TRBJ2-7
size: few
V: TRBV6-5

DNA: TGCGCCAGCAGCCAAGTGGGAGAGGGGACAGGGCGCAATCAGCCCCAGCATTTT
CDR3: CASSQVGEGTGRNQPQHF
D: TRBD1
J: TRBJ1-5
size: once
V: TRBV4-1

DNA: TGTGCCAGCAGCTATCAAGCGGGAGCGGCCTACGAGCAGTACTTC
CDR3: CASSYQAGAAYEQYF
D: TRBD2
J: TRBJ2-7
size: NA
V: TRBV6-2/TRBV6-3

DNA: TGTGCCAGCAACAGGGTTGGCTACACCTTC
CDR3: CASNRVGYTF
D: NA
J: TRBJ1-2
size: many
V: TRBV2

DNA: TGTGCCACCCCTCAGGGACAGGGAAATGGCACAGATACGCAGTATTTT
CDR3: CATPQGQGNGTDTQYF
D: TRBD1
J: TRBJ2-3
size: many
V: TRBV9